This T cell receptor (beta chain) was sequenced in a study of CD8 T cell repertoires and HIV-1 epitope variants (dated by TCRdb to the early 2020s). A note on the overall study: Twenty-five peptides representing autologous and known Gag and Nef epitope variants were each used to stimulate T cells in separate culture wells. Three Gag epitope families and Nef HW9 and YT9 were included among the tested epitopes. T cells were enriched with the EasySep Human T Cell Enrichment Kit and co-cultured with equal numbers of autologous T cell-negative cells as antigen-presenting cells. Control conditions included a CMV, EBV and flu peptide pool, the Ebola AY9 epitope as negative control, and a no-peptide well. Cultures were maintained for 10 days in IMDM with gentamicin, and half-media changes adding IL-2, IL-7 and IL-15 were performed on days 3 and 7. A total of roughly 78 T cell cultures were run, with each culture condition performed in triplicate except for one peptide, which was performed in duplicate. An aliquot of 1M T cells was saved as an uncultured baseline condition, separate from the 83 T cell cultures. Study-wide conclusions, independent of this receptor: The assay could identify only TCR beta chains and pointed to proliferation in response to antigen, not to T cell function or cytokine profile. Nine antigen-specific TCR beta clonotypes were identified, of which six appeared to be cross-reactive for autologous or known escape epitope variants. The Nef KF9 family was recognized by five clonotypes and the HW9 family by one, and no responses to the TAALDMSHF plasma variant were observed.

Trimming takes 4 bases from V and 6 bases from J, and the germline ends sit 11 bases apart. Reading the germline V gene gives CDR1 SGHDT and CDR2 YYEEEE. Its CDR3 holds 12 amino acids, cysteine through phenylalanine. Kept here is only the CDR3 DNA, which spans 36 bases and is read in frame from base 1. The EasySep Human CD8+ T Cell Enrichment Kit was used on day 10 to isolate CD8+ T cells from every culture. TCR beta CDR3 regions were sequenced at survey depth on the immunoSEQ platform. The QIAamp DNA micro kit was used to extract genomic DNA from every cultured and uncultured CD8+ T cell population. In the source study's methods: Any sample with under 5,000 productive reads was excluded, and this exclusion removed about 6% of the 75 cultures stimulated with HIV peptides. Sequences were trimmed to CDR3 by a MANAFEST web app, and nonproductive sequences, CDR3s under 5 amino acids, and sequences not starting with C or ending with F/W were removed. For a clonotype to count as antigen-specific, the clonotype had to expand relative to the no-peptide control in at least 2 of 3 replicates at FDR 0.01, and only within one epitope family. A frequency at least fivefold higher than in wells stimulated with peptides from other epitope families was additionally required for specific clonotypes. TCRdb provides this immuneACCESS table in a form limited to in-frame rearrangements. Some clones are lacking; in checked studies, under half of them reflect an unresolved V gene, and why the rest are absent is not known. V and J calls and clone size are as listed in that table; D and trimming were resolved from the DNA. This sample comprises over 4,500 clones, approximately 62% of them detected only once. The ten largest clones capture around 41% of the sample.

Concerning this clone itself: The antigen this receptor binds is unknown. It has no much larger one-base neighbor in the sample; base qualities were not kept.

Sequenced material: cultured CD8+ T cells derived from PBMCs. The V gene is TRBV5-6 and the J gene is TRBJ2-7; no D gene call is confident. The receptor was isolated from a male donor with HIV. The sequence in DNA is TGTGCCAGCAGCCTCCTATCAGGCGAGCAGTACTTC. Its translation reads: CASSLLSGEQYF.